These 16 T cell receptor beta chains were all obtained from the same sample, sequenced in a study of regulatory T cells in long-lasting Graves disease. Time point specified: newly diagnosed GD, antithyroid drugs for less than 3 months. Following extraction of RNA from PBMCs, that RNA was used to make the TCR library. Through Arm-PCR of CDR3 regions and iRepertoire HTBI primers, TCR beta libraries were built. TCRdb analysed the multiplex PCR reads with MiXCR anew, one entry per CDR3 protein. Here the sample spans hundreds of thousands of distinct CDR3 sequences, less than 20% being singletons. This sample also belongs to another study, concerning T cells in Graves' hyperthyroidism and ophthalmopathy.

Sequenced here: peripheral blood mononuclear cells (PBMCs), sampled at new diagnosis, from a patient treated with antithyroid drugs. The receptors originated from a woman aged 25 to 39 with Graves disease.

There are a few counts of this clonotype. V gene TRBV6-5 combines with J gene TRBJ1-4; 8 bases agree with TRBD1. This CDR3 is 15 amino acids long. Per the germline V gene, CDR1 is MNHEY and CDR2 is SVGAGI. The ends lost 3 bases at V and 5 bases at J; junction bases unmatched: 5. CDR3 nucleotide sequence: TGTGCCAGCAGTTATCAGGGACAGGTCAATGAAAAACTGTTTTTT. This translates into CASSYQGQVNEKLFF.

This clonotype occurred many times. One end of the junction is discordant with germline, which a read error may explain. The rearrangement uses TRBV28 and TRBJ1-3; maybe TRBD1 (5 bases). The CDR3 extends over 15 amino acids. Germline lookup yields CDR1 MDHEN and CDR2 SYDVKM. The CDR3 sequence is CASTSSSTVGYTIYF. CDR3 nucleotides: TGTGCCAGCACTAGCTCATCGACAGTTGGATACACCATATATTTT.

This clonotype turned up a few times. The V call is TRBV4-2, the J call TRBJ2-1; TRBD2 aligns across 8 bases. Germline trimming cut 0 bases from V and 4 bases from J; bases unmatched to any gene: 5. The CDR3 totals 16 residues. Looked up from germline, CDR1 is LGHNA and CDR2 is YNFKEQ. The CDR3 loop is CASSQDWSGSYNEQFF. CDR3 in DNA: TGTGCCAGCAGCCAAGATTGGAGCGGGAGTTACAATGAGCAGTTCTTC.

This clonotype was observed a few times. The CDR3 coding sequence is TGTGCCAGTAAAATACGGGCTGCTAGCAATCAGCCCCAGCATTTT. Its translation: CASKIRAASNQPQHF. J is TRBJ1-5 and V is TRBV19; D call uncertain. The V end lost 7 bases, the J end lost 0 bases, and 13 bases lay between the germline ends. CDR1 LNHDA and CDR2 SQIVND come from the germline V gene (reference sequence). This CDR3 is 15 amino acids long.

The genes are TRBV27 and TRBJ1-4, with TRBD1 identical over 9 bases. The V gene's germline CDR1 is MNHEY and CDR2 SMNVEV (reference sequence). This CDR3 is built from 15 residues. J gave up 3 bases and V 8 bases, and 7 bases lay outside the gene matches. Here the CDR3 reads CASRDRAHPNEKLFF. CDR3 coding DNA: TGTGCCAGCCGGGACAGGGCGCATCCTAATGAAAAACTGTTTTTT. The entire variable domain, with the rest obtained from reference TRBV27 and TRBJ1-4, is as follows: EAQVTQNPRYLITVTGKKLTVTCSQNMNHEYMSWYRQDPGLGLRQIYYSMNVEVTDKGDVPEGYKVSRKEKRNFPLILESPSPNQTSLYFCASRDRAHPNEKLFFGSGTQLSVL.

This clonotype has ten or more counts. The chain employs TRBV27 and TRBJ2-7; 7 nucleotides match TRBD1. The length of the CDR3 is 13 residues. CDR1 MNHEY and CDR2 SMNVEV come from the germline V gene (reference sequence). Trimming at V came to 5 bases and at J to 6 bases, leaving 7 bases not matched to a gene. The CDR3 DNA reads TGTGCCAGCAGTAGAGACAGGGCGGCCGAGCAGTACTTC. It translates to CASSRDRAAEQYF.

The chain has TRBV19 and TRBJ1-1; D gene uncertain. Per the germline V gene, CDR1 is LNHDA and CDR2 is SQIVND (reference sequence). The CDR3 length is 17 residues. V was cut by 3 bases and J by 4 bases, with 21 bases left in between. DNA for the CDR3: TGTGCCAGTAGTATCCGGCTCAGGAAGGTCGAAGGCACTGAAGCTTTCTTT. As protein: CASSIRLRKVEGTEAFF.

This clonotype was observed at least ten times. V gene TRBV20-1 combines with J gene TRBJ2-7; the D gene is possibly TRBD2 (6 bases). Trimming shortened V by 2 bases and J by 3 bases, and 11 bases separated the two germline ends. CDR3 length: 13 residues. Per the germline V gene, CDR1 is DFQATT and CDR2 is SNEGSKA (reference sequence). CDR3 DNA sequence: TGCAGTGCTAGACGCGGGGCCGACTACGAGCAGTACTTC. Translating gives CSARRGADYEQYF.

The V gene is TRBV3-1, the J gene TRBJ2-5; TRBD2 might be the D (6 bases). Germline V gives CDR1 LGHDT, CDR2 YNNKEL (reference sequence). This CDR3 has 14 residues. Trimming took off 3 bases at V and 14 bases at J, with 22 bases between the two ends. The DNA for the CDR3 is TGTGCCAGCAGCCACTCCGGGACTGGCGAAGGTCGTTACTTC. Its protein is CASSHSGTGEGRYF.

This clonotype was seen many times. The chain combines TRBV2 with TRBJ2-1, with 9 bases identical to TRBD2. Germline V gene data show CDR1 as SNHLY and CDR2 as FYNNEI. The CDR3 is made up of 15 amino acids. Trimming took 5 bases from V and 2 from J; bases not matched to a gene: 4. As DNA, the CDR3 is TGTGCCAGCAGTCCTAGACTAGCGGCCTACAATGAGCAGTTCTTC. Encoded protein: CASSPRLAAYNEQFF.

V usage is TRBV5-1 and J usage is TRBJ1-6; D is uncertain. CDR3 length: 18 residues. Trimming took off 0 bases at V and 6 bases at J, with 19 bases between the two ends. CDR1 and CDR2 from the germline V gene are SGHRS and YFSETQ. The CDR3 coding sequence is TGCGCCAGCAGCTTGGGTGAAAATACATACATTCTTAATTCACCCCTCCACTTT. The encoded protein is CASSLGENTYILNSPLHF.

A single count supports this clonotype. V is TRBV6-2 or TRBV6-3 and J is TRBJ2-3; 7 bases fit TRBD1. This CDR3 is built from 20 residues. The J segment lost 3 bases and the V segment lost 6 bases, leaving 24 bases of the junction unmatched. Germline-derived CDR1 and CDR2 are MNHEY and SVGEGT. For the CDR3, the DNA is TGTGCCAGCAGGAGAGGGCCGACAGGGCTCTACTCCAGGGGGACAGATACGCAGTATTTT. This sequence encodes CASRRGPTGLYSRGTDTQYF.

V gene TRBV28 combines with J gene TRBJ2-7; maybe TRBD1 (6 bases). Germline values: CDR1 MDHEN, CDR2 SYDVKM. This CDR3 has 18 residues. Trimming left V 1 base short and J 0 bases short, with 19 bases between. Here the CDR3 reads CASSLSGPPRGSSYEQYF. The CDR3 DNA reads TGTGCCAGCAGTTTATCGGGTCCACCCAGGGGAAGCTCCTACGAGCAGTACTTC.

This clonotype was picked up many times. The V gene is TRBV6-2 or TRBV6-3, the J gene TRBJ2-7; a weak D match, TRBD2 (7 bases). The germline V gene has CDR1 MNHEY and CDR2 SVGEGT. This CDR3 is 13 amino acids long. V lost 7 bases and J 2 bases, leaving 12 bases between the germline ends. The CDR3 spells CASNTGRAYEQYF. In DNA, the CDR3 is TGTGCCAGCAACACAGGGAGGGCCTACGAGCAGTACTTC.

At least ten counts were recorded for this clonotype. The chain uses TRBV27 and TRBJ2-1; D remains ambiguous. This CDR3 is 12 amino acids long. Germline values: CDR1 MNHEY, CDR2 SMNVEV (reference sequence). Trimming removed 7 bases at V and 7 bases at J, with 11 bases between. The CDR3 coding sequence is TGTGCCAGCAAGCAGAGCGTAAATGAGCAGTTCTTC. Its translation is CASKQSVNEQFF.

This clonotype was counted only a few times. The V gene is TRBV28, the J gene TRBJ2-2; TRBD1 is a possible D gene (5 bases). Germline CDR1 and CDR2: MDHEN and SYDVKM. The CDR3 totals 22 residues. The germline V and J ends were trimmed by 5 bases and 1 base, with 32 bases remaining between them. For the CDR3, the DNA is TGTGCCAGCAGTGTTGCCCCCTGGGGTTTGGTTCAAAAAACAGGGAACACCGGGGAGCTGTTTTTT. Its translation is CASSVAPWGLVQKTGNTGELFF.